The rows below give T cell receptor beta chains drawn from one sample of a study of somatic mutations in cytotoxic T cells in rheumatoid arthritis. Clones were sequenced by immunoSEQ multiplex PCR, and TCRdb holds only the in-frame ones, with some missing. The table lists 6,800 or so clones, approximately 86% of them singletons, with roughly 15% in the top ten. Input material: CD8+ T cells sorted from blood. Every receptor here comes from a man aged 35-49 years with rheumatoid arthritis. CDR3s include the opening cysteine and the closing phenylalanine or tryptophan. D genes are given only for firm matches. Only some rows state a clone size, as once, few, many or a class for expanded clones.

j_call v_call clone_size d_call cdr3_aa cdr3_nt
TRBJ1-2 TRBV7-9 - TRBD1 CASSSTGTASNYGYTF TGTGCCAGCAGCTCTACGGGGACAGCTTCCAACTATGGCTACACCTTC
TRBJ1-4 TRBV14 - TRBD1 CASSRQGVTEKLFF TGTGCCAGCAGCCGACAGGGGGTTACTGAAAAACTGTTTTTT
TRBJ2-1 TRBV2 - TRBD1 CASSGGGQGSYNEQFF TGTGCCAGCAGTGGTGGGGGACAGGGATCCTACAATGAGCAGTTCTTC
TRBJ2-4 TRBV19 - - CASSPWDTPGNIQYF TGTGCCAGTAGTCCATGGGACACGCCGGGTAACATTCAGTACTTC
TRBJ2-6 TRBV7-9 - - CASSHRVSGANVLTF TGTGCCAGCAGCCACAGGGTCTCTGGGGCCAACGTCCTGACTTTC
TRBJ1-1 TRBV13 - TRBD1 CASSTGGAWDTEAFF TGTGCCAGCAGTACAGGGGGCGCATGGGACACTGAAGCTTTCTTT
TRBJ1-5 TRBV19 - - CASSTSGQYSNQPQHF TGTGCCAGTAGTACCTCAGGACAGTATAGCAATCAGCCCCAGCATTTT
TRBJ2-5 TRBV7-9 - TRBD1 CASSRIGTEVETQYF TGTGCCAGCAGCCGTATCGGGACAGAAGTGGAGACCCAGTACTTC
TRBJ2-7 TRBV7-2 - - CASSRMRQTHEQYF TGTGCCAGCAGCCGCATGAGACAGACCCACGAGCAGTACTTC
TRBJ1-4 TRBV4-1 few - CASSQSGPGRDEKLFF TGCGCCAGCAGCCAATCAGGGCCTGGAAGAGATGAAAAACTGTTTTTT
TRBJ2-5 TRBV5-4 - - CASSLVAGWDQETQYF TGTGCCAGCAGCTTGGTGGCAGGGTGGGACCAAGAGACCCAGTACTTC
TRBJ2-1 TRBV2 - TRBD1 CASSDWTGEYNEQFF TGTGCCAGCAGTGACTGGACAGGGGAGTACAATGAGCAGTTCTTC
TRBJ1-1 TRBV9 - - CASSVGQGTTEAFF TGTGCCAGCAGCGTAGGTCAGGGGACCACTGAAGCTTTCTTT
TRBJ2-5 TRBV5-1 - TRBD1 CASSLRDRSETQYF TGCGCCAGCAGCTTACGGGACAGATCAGAGACCCAGTACTTC
TRBJ2-5 TRBV29-1 once TRBD1 CSVEGQGGETQYF TGCAGCGTTGAGGGACAGGGTGGGGAGACCCAGTACTTC
TRBJ2-3 TRBV6-1 - TRBD2 CASSDPRASGVWDTQYF TGTGCCAGCAGTGATCCCCGGGCTAGCGGGGTATGGGATACGCAGTATTTT
TRBJ1-1 TRBV14 - - CASSPSYGEENTEAFF TGTGCCAGCAGTCCAAGTTATGGGGAGGAGAACACTGAAGCTTTCTTT
TRBJ2-1 TRBV11-2 - - CASSLYQGGNEQFF TGTGCCAGCAGCTTATATCAGGGGGGCAATGAGCAGTTCTTC
TRBJ2-1 TRBV5-4 - TRBD1 CASSLGQGAREQFF TGTGCCAGCAGCTTGGGGCAGGGGGCACGGGAGCAGTTCTTC
TRBJ2-7 TRBV9 - TRBD1 CASSGGTGVYYEQYF TGTGCCAGCAGCGGGGGGACAGGGGTTTACTACGAGCAGTACTTC
TRBJ1-6 TRBV7-3 - - CASSFREGSPLHF TGTGCCAGCAGCTTCAGGGAGGGCTCACCCCTCCACTTT
TRBJ2-3 TRBV2 - - CASRNPRDINTQYF TGTGCCAGCAGGAACCCCCGGGACATTAATACGCAGTATTTT